This TCR beta chain was identified in a study of vaccination and CD4 T cells after COVID-19. About the research overall: Comprising six males and four females, the convalescent participants counted two Hispanic individuals among them. Post-COVID samples had a sampling time that fell a median around 100 days after diagnosis (range 35 to 161). The stimulus for the cells was overlapping spike peptides derived from SARS-CoV-2, HCoV-NL63, HCoV-OC43 and HCoV-229E.

Oncomine TCR Beta short-read sequencing was applied to DNA from cultured CD4+ T cells. TCRdb redid the calling of the PCR reads with MiXCR, one entry per CDR3 protein. The table lists under 9,500 distinct CDR3 sequences, 55% to 60% of them singletons. General study results and limits: Median SARS-CoV-2-reactive clonotype numbers rose nonsignificantly, about 21 to 38.

CDR1 is LNHDA and CDR2 is SQIVND in the germline V gene (reference sequence). The V and J ends lost 1 base and 0 bases respectively, with 7 bases between them. The CDR3 consists of 15 residues. Worth noting for this clonotype: Its antigen is unknown.

Treatment reported: 10-day PBMC culture with coronavirus spike peptide pools or control peptides (ViraFEST assay). The sequencing sample was made of CD4+ T cells from blood, cultured in vitro. The chain recombines TRBV19 with TRBJ1-5, with a weak D call TRBD1 (6 bases). The sequence was collected from a human donor who had recovered from COVID-19. Here the CDR3 reads CASSIGGHSNQPQHF. The CDR3 bases are TGTGCCAGTAGTATAGGGGGGCATAGCAATCAGCCCCAGCATTTT.